The clone carrying this T cell receptor (beta chain) has only a few counts. Its antigen is currently unknown. These data are taken from a study of early T cells in non-severe SARS-CoV-2 infection. Study results and caveats: Reliance on VDJdb matching favored anti-spike CD8 responses; private and CD4 specificities were missed.

Attachment of unique molecular identifiers to individual cDNA molecules was performed. TCRdb used MiXCR to reprocess the 5' RACE reads, holding one entry per CDR3 protein. Of 50,000 to 70,000 distinct CDR3 sequences listed, 10% are singletons. The sequenced sample consisted of whole blood. The source is an adult who was a healthcare worker with PCR-confirmed SARS-CoV-2 infection or an uninfected control (not recorded which).

The CDR3 sequence is CASSNYRGNDYGYTF. The CDR3 DNA follows: TGTGCCAGCAGTAACTACAGGGGGAACGACTATGGCTACACCTTC. The chain links TRBV27 to TRBJ1-2; 8 positions match TRBD1. Per germline, CDR1 MNHEY and CDR2 SMNVEV (reference sequence). V shed 5 bases and J 3 bases; nucleotides not matched to a gene: 8. This CDR3 comprises 15 residues.